The present T cell receptor (beta chain) was sequenced within a study of post-analysis software for immune sequencing data. The wider study: Courses of disease covered relapsing-remitting, secondary progressive and progressive-relapsing multiple sclerosis. The study's findings and limits: Elevated frequency relative to controls characterized about 5 TRBV segments in patients, TRBV5-6, TRBV5-1 and TRBV20-1 among them. Significantly lower normalized Chao1 diversity was found in patients with multiple sclerosis relative to controls.

The V segment lost 3 bases and the J segment 4 bases; nucleotides outside the gene matches: 9. CDR1 is LGHNA, CDR2 YNFKEQ, per germline. The length of the CDR3 is 17 residues. In regard to this clonotype: Its specificity is unknown.

Each TCR beta cDNA library carried unique molecular identifiers. T cells numbering about 0.85 to 10 million yielded 450,000 to 500,000 cDNA molecules. Using its own MiXCR run on the PCR reads, TCRdb lists one record per CDR3 protein. Seen here are approximately 400,000 distinct CDR3 sequences, around 37% observed once, and the top ten hold around an eighth. This TCR was sampled from a girl under 18 with multiple sclerosis. The V gene is TRBV4-2, the J gene TRBJ2-3, with 11 bases aligning to TRBD2. The sequencing sample was made of blood. CDR3 residues: CASSQLPGTSGADTQYF. For the CDR3, the DNA is TGTGCCAGCAGCCAGCTCCCCGGGACTAGCGGAGCAGATACGCAGTATTTT.